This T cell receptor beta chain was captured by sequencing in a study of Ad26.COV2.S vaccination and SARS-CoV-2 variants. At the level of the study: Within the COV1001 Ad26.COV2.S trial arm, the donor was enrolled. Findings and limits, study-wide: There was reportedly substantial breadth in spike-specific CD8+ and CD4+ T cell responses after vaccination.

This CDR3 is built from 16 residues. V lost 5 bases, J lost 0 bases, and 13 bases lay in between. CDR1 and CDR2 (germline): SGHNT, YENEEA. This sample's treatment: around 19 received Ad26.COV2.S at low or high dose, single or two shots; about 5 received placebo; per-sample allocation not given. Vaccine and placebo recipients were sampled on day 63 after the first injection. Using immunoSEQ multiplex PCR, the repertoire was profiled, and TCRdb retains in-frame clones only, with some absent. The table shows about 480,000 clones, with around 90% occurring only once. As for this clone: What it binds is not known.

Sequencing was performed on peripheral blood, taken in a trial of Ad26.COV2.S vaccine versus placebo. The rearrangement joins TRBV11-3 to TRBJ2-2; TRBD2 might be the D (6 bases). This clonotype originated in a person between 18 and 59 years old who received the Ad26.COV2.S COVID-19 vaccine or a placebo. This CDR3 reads CASSPGLPSNTGELFF. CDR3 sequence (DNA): TGTGCCAGCAGCCCGGGACTGCCCTCGAACACCGGGGAGCTGTTTTTT.